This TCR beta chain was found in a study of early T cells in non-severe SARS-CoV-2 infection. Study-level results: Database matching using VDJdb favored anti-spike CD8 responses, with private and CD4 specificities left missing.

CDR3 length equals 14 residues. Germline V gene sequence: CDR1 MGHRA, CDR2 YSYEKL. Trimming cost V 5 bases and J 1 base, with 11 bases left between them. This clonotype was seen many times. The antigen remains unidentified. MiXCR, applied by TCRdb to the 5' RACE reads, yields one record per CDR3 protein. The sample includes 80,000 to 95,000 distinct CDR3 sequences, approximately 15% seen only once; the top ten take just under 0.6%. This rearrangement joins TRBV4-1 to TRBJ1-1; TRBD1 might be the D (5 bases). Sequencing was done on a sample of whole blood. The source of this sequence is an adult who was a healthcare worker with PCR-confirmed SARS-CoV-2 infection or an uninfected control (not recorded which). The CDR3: CASSSRVANTEAFF. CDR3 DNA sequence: TGCGCCAGCAGCTCCAGGGTGGCGAACACTGAAGCTTTCTTT.